This T cell receptor (beta chain) was sequenced during a study of blood T cell repertoires in COVID-19. On the study more broadly: T cells, B-cell-depleted T cells, or PBMCs supplied cDNA or gDNA.

Repertoires were generated with immunoSEQ multiplex PCR, while TCRdb's copy carries only in-frame clones and drops some. The sample lists 200,000 to 250,000 clones; 70% to 90% were seen once. The CDR3 runs 14 residues. V lost 0 bases and J lost 7, with 7 bases in between. Germline CDR1 reads MGHRA; CDR2 reads YSYEKL. The sequenced sample consisted of peripheral blood. V usage is TRBV4-1 and J usage is TRBJ1-6, with a weak D call TRBD1 (6 bases). The clonotype was recovered from a man aged 45 to 65 with acute or convalescent COVID-19. The CDR3 here is CASSQEQGNSPLHF. CDR3 DNA: TGCGCCAGCAGCCAAGAACAGGGAAATTCACCCCTCCACTTT.